The clone carrying this TCR beta chain was observed many times. These data originate in a study of blood T cells in healthy people across ages. Approximately 10 milliliters of peripheral blood were drawn from each donor into EDTA-treated tubes. Primed by a sample-barcoded 5' primer and a J-beta primer mix, a second PCR proceeded for 7 to 11 cycles. MiXCR, applied by TCRdb to the 5' RACE reads, yields one record per CDR3 protein. The profile shows fewer than 900,000 distinct CDR3 sequences, roughly 47% of them singletons. CDR3 length equals 12 residues. Germline CDR1 MNHNS, CDR2 SASEGT. V dropped 3 bases and J dropped 0 bases, with 1 base sitting between them.

This receptor was obtained from an older woman in good health. Sequencing used blood. J is TRBJ2-3 and V is TRBV6-1; D gene uncertain. DNA for the CDR3: TGTGCCAGCAGTGACAGCACAGATACGCAGTATTTT. It codes for CASSDSTDTQYF.